This T cell receptor beta chain is from a study of blood T cell repertoires in COVID-19 (dated by TCRdb to 2018 to 2021). At the level of the whole study: Samples from collaborators originated in the United States, Italy and Spain and spanned both the acute and convalescent phases of COVID-19. The repertoires were released in a freely available public database meant as a resource for research on the immune response to SARS-CoV-2. Subjects who had been exposed to COVID-19, were actively infected with it, or had recovered from it provided the deeply sampled blood TCRbeta repertoires that made up the dataset. Sample metadata almost always included a de-identified subject ID, COVID-19 status, age in years and sex. Samples were obtained from the ongoing ImmuneRACE study (first 160 participants) and from over 1,000 subjects provided by 6 global collaborators. The material from the prospective study consisted of cDNA or gDNA derived from T cells, B-cell-depleted T cells, or PBMCs. Where available, HLA class I and class II types were obtained from metadata supplied by the sample provider rather than from assay-based typing.

Concerning this clone itself: What this receptor recognizes is not known. No base quality information exists; no much larger clone differs at one position.

In the germline V gene, CDR1 corresponds to MDHEN and CDR2 to SYDVKM. The CDR3 sequence holds 15 residues, the cysteine and phenylalanine included. CDR3 DNA only is kept here, 45 bases in frame from base 1. V loses 4 bases, J loses 1 base, and the germline ends lie 11 bases apart. Broader findings and caveats from the paper: The amount of clinical and demographic metadata varied by source and participant and was provided uncurated.

The immunoSEQ Assay, a bias-controlled multiplex PCR, was used to amplify TCRbeta CDR3 regions from genomic DNA. Per the authors' processing: The number of nucleated cells in each sample was estimated from the amplification of reference gene primers within the assay. Sequence reads were collapsed and filtered to measure the absolute abundance of every unique TCRbeta CDR3 rearrangement. For each sample, productive Simpson clonality was calculated by taking the square root of Simpson's diversity index across productive rearrangements. TCRdb carries this immuneACCESS record with in-frame sequences only. Its versions omit some clonotypes, under half of them owing to an unresolved V gene in the studies checked, with the rest unexplained. V and J calls and clone size are those listed in that table; D and trimming were worked out from the DNA. Present in this sample are about 200,000 clones, 83% of which were seen just once. The leading ten clones occupy around 8.7% of the sample.

Whole blood was collected in K2EDTA tubes by collaborating institutions according to the institutions' own protocols. For TCRbeta analysis, collaborators shipped samples in one of three forms: frozen whole blood, isolated PBMCs, or DNA extracted from either of those sample types. This sequence originates from a woman between 45 and 60 years old with acute or convalescent COVID-19. The sample taken for sequencing was peripheral blood. The rearrangement joined TRBV28 to TRBJ1-5; no D segment can be confidently identified. The CDR3 region: CASSSNVQSNQPQHF. The DNA sequence is as follows: TGTGCCAGCAGTTCGAATGTGCAGAGCAATCAGCCCCAGCATTTT.